This record concerns one T cell receptor (beta chain) sequence. This CDR3 has 18 residues. CDR1 SGDLS and CDR2 YYNGEE come from the germline V gene. With 0 bases removed from V and 3 bases from J, the gap between germline ends came to 20 bases. The sample belongs to a study of patients and donors after allogeneic stem cell transplantation. TCRdb reanalysed the RT-PCR reads using MiXCR and keeps one entry per CDR3 protein. The data hold 920,000 or so distinct CDR3 sequences, with more than 15% observed a single time. The TCR comes from a human donor who was either an allogeneic HSCT recipient or a stem cell or donor lymphocyte infusion donor (not recorded which). It is not recorded whose cells these are; they may come from a transplant donor. This chain uses TRBV9 with TRBJ2-3; the D is unclear. The specimen sequenced was blood, either unsorted or a sorted T cell fraction (not recorded which). The DNA of the CDR3 is TGTGCCAGCAGCGTAGTGGTTGGCCCGGTACTGGGGACAGATACGCAGTATTTT. It specifies CASSVVVGPVLGTDTQYF.